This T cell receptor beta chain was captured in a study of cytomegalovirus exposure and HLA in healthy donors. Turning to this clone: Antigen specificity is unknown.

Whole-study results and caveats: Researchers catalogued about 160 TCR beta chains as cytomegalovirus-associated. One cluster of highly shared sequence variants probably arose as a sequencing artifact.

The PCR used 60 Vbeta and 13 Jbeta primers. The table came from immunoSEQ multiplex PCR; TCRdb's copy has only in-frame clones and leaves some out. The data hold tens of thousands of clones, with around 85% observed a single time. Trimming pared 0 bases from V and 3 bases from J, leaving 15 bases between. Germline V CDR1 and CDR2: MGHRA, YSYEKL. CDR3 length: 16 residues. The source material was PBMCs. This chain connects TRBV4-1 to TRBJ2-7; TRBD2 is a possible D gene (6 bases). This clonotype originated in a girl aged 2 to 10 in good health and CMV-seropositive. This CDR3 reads CASSQDSEEGNYEQYF. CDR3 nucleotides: TGCGCCAGCAGCCAAGATTCAGAGGAGGGGAACTACGAGCAGTACTTC.